This TCR beta chain was found in a study of response to subunit inactivated influenza vaccine. General study results and limits: Authors suggested seasonal influenza vaccinations each recruit few new T cells.

Germline V lookup: CDR1 SEHNR, CDR2 FQNEAQ (reference sequence). Trimming pared 11 bases from V and 8 bases from J, leaving 18 bases between. There are 12 residues in the CDR3. Points on this clonotype: Its antigen is not identified.

One entry per CDR3 protein, called by TCRdb with MiXCR from the RT-PCR reads. The sample contains 750,000 to 850,000 distinct CDR3 sequences, approximately 17% of which appear only once. The chain is built from TRBV7-9 and TRBJ1-1; possible D gene TRBD1, 6 bases. The sequence came from a man aged 50 to 60 who received an inactivated influenza vaccine. The sample here was PBMCs from blood, taken 5 to 6 days after vaccination. CDR3 sequence (DNA): TGTGCCTATGGGGGGCAGCTATACGAAGCTTTCTTT. It translates to CAYGGQLYEAFF.